This T cell receptor beta chain was sequenced for a study of OX40 agonist ivuxolimab in advanced cancers. Patients who had autoimmune disease history or got systemic immunosuppression were left out. Method: immunoSEQ multiplex PCR; TCRdb's copy keeps in-frame clones and lacks some. The table has 70,000 to 85,000 clones, around nine tenths seen once. The specimen comprised CD4+ or CD8+ T cells sorted from blood, sampled in a trial of the OX40 agonist ivuxolimab. The clonotype was recovered from an adult with an advanced solid tumor such as melanoma, head and neck, liver or kidney cancer.

The CDR3 is CASSYNEQFF. CDR3 nucleotides: TGTGCCAGCAGCTACAATGAGCAGTTCTTC. The chain recombines TRBV28 with TRBJ2-1, with D unresolved. The CDR3 is 10 amino acids. V gave up 6 bases and J gave up 3 bases, with 0 bases separating them. The V gene's germline CDR1 is MDHEN and CDR2 SYDVKM.